This T cell receptor beta chain originates from a study of blood T cell repertoires in COVID-19 (dated by TCRdb to 2018 to 2021). Study-level background: The collaborator samples originated in the United States, Italy and Spain and spanned the acute and convalescent phases of COVID-19. The dataset comprised deeply sampled blood TCRbeta repertoires from subjects exposed to, actively infected with, or recovered from COVID-19. The repertoires were released in a freely available public database intended as a resource for research on the immune response to SARS-CoV-2. The material from the prospective study consisted of cDNA or gDNA derived from T cells, B-cell-depleted T cells, or PBMCs. The samples were drawn from two sources: the first 160 participants of the ongoing ImmuneRACE study, and some 1,300 subjects contributed by 6 global collaborators. Where HLA class I and class II types were available, the types were taken from metadata supplied by the sample provider, not from assay-based typing. Nearly every sample came with metadata listing a de-identified subject ID, COVID-19 status, age in years and sex. Study-level results and caveats: The amount of clinical and demographic metadata varied by source and participant and was provided uncurated.

Enrolling through a virtual design, the prospective study's participants ranged in age from roughly 18 to 89 years and lived across roughly 23 United States geographic areas. In the prospective study, participants were assigned to cohorts based on the clinical history participants reported in a screening survey and a study questionnaire. Recovered participants in ImmuneRACE Cohort 3 were defined as having two consecutive negative NP/OP PCR tests, clearance from a healthcare professional, or resolution of symptoms. Each participant in the prospective study had whole blood, serum and a nasopharyngeal or oropharyngeal swab collected by mobile phlebotomists. Additional blood draws and questionnaires over an approximately 2-month period could optionally be provided by prospective study participants. Before DNA extraction, prospective study blood samples were shipped either frozen or at room temperature.

A remark on this clone: This receptor's antigen is unknown. Nothing much larger sits one base from this clone, and base qualities are not available.

TCRbeta CDR3 regions were amplified from genomic DNA using the immunoSEQ Assay, a bias-controlled multiplex PCR. As for the authors' bioinformatics: Nucleated cell counts per sample were estimated from amplification of reference gene primers within the assay. Sequence reads were collapsed and filtered to measure the absolute abundance of every unique TCRbeta CDR3 rearrangement. Productive Simpson clonality was computed per sample as the square root of Simpson's diversity index over productive rearrangements. Entries here come from immuneACCESS through TCRdb and include only in-frame sequences with V and J called. Some clones fail to appear in such tables; in the studies checked, an unresolved V gene covers under half of the shortfall, and the cause of the remainder is unknown. V, J and clone size derive from that table, while D and trimming were established from the DNA sequence. For this sample the table gives 150,000 to 200,000 clones, of which approximately 80% were detected only once. The ten largest clones capture roughly 15% of the sample.

The germline V gene specifies SGHRS as CDR1 and YFSETQ as CDR2. Here V drops 4 bases and J drops 3 bases, and the junction holds 3 bases not matched to any gene. Measured from the cysteine to the phenylalanine, the CDR3 is 14 residues long. The entry retains the CDR3 DNA only, 42 bases that are in frame from base 1. The receptor was derived from a man in his fifties or sixties who had recovered from COVID-19. The rearranged segments are TRBV5-1 and TRBJ2-7, and 11 junction bases match TRBD1. The sequenced sample was PBMCs or T cells enriched from blood (not recorded which). CDR3 protein: CASSRTGGNYEQYF. The DNA sequence is given as TGCGCCAGCAGCAGGACAGGGGGCAACTACGAGCAGTACTTC.